These 2 T cell receptor beta chains share one sample of origin, sequenced in a study of blood T cell repertoires in COVID-19. Assay: immunoSEQ multiplex PCR; the TCRdb copy retains only in-frame clones and omits some. This sample has 43,000 or so clones; about four fifths occur once, and the top ten carry less than 25%. Sequencing was carried out using peripheral blood. The receptors were gathered from a woman in her fifties or sixties with acute or convalescent COVID-19.

The chain employs TRBV6-2 or TRBV6-3 and TRBJ1-1; possibly TRBD1 for D (6 bases). This CDR3 is built from 14 residues. Germline CDR1 is MNHEY and CDR2 is SVGEGT. Trimming shortened V by 4 bases and J by 4 bases, and 13 bases separated the two germline ends. CDR3 sequence reads: CASSSVGGGTEAFF. The DNA of the CDR3 is TGTGCCAGCAGTTCCGTAGGGGGTGGCACTGAAGCTTTCTTT.

The sample holds a few counts of this clone. The V call is TRBV5-4, the J call TRBJ2-7; D might be TRBD2 (7 bases). The CDR3 sequence is 15 residues long. Germline CDR1 reads SGHNT; CDR2 reads YYREEE (reference sequence). The ends were cut back, 1 base at V and 5 bases at J, with 16 bases in the middle. CDR3 sequence (DNA): TGTGCCAGCAGCTTGTGGGGGGGCCGTCGGAACGAGCAGTACTTC. It translates to CASSLWGGRRNEQYF.